Presented here are 3 T cell receptor beta chains from one specimen sequenced in a study of CD4 T cells in relation to SARS-CoV-2 and coronaviruses (dated by TCRdb to 2020 to 2022). Libraries were constructed by the immunoSEQ multiplex PCR assay. The table comes from immuneACCESS by way of TCRdb, which keeps in-frame sequences with V and J called. Part of the clones is missing from these tables; in studies checked, under half for an unresolved V gene and the rest for unknown reasons. The sample yields 60,000 to 80,000 clones; about nine tenths were counted once. The ten top clones hold around 1.6% of the sample. CD4+ T cells from unexposed donors were collected before the COVID-19 pandemic (2011-2018). Material for sequencing was memory CD4+ T cells from PBMCs. The cell subset or site label here, explained by the study, means: memory (non-naive) CD4+ T cells. The receptors stem from a human donor in good health.

The chain joins TRBV11-2 to TRBJ2-1; 9 nucleotides line up with TRBD1. Looked up from germline, CDR1 is SGHAT and CDR2 is FQNNGV. Unmatched junction bases numbered 6, after V lost 6 bases and J lost 3 bases. The length of the CDR3 is 15 residues. The CDR3 is CASSGQGSRYNEQFF. The CDR3 DNA is TGTGCCAGCAGTGGACAGGGGAGTCGCTACAATGAGCAGTTCTTC.

V usage is TRBV4-3 and J usage is TRBJ1-1; the match to TRBD1 covers 9 bases. After removal of 0 bases from V and 4 bases from J, the junction contained 12 bases not matched to a gene. The CDR3 is made up of 18 amino acids. The V gene's germline CDR1 is LGHNA and CDR2 YSLEER. The CDR3 here is CASSQDEPYRGHGTEAFF. In DNA form, the CDR3 reads TGCGCCAGCAGCCAAGACGAACCGTACAGGGGGCATGGCACTGAAGCTTTCTTT.

The rearrangement uses TRBV7-2 and TRBJ2-1; 11 positions match TRBD2. Germline V gives CDR1 SGHTA, CDR2 FQGNSA. This CDR3 comprises 15 residues. Trimming took 4 bases from V and 15 from J; bases not matched to a gene: 14. The CDR3 bases are TGTGCCAGCAGCTCCCCCTTAGCGGGGGGGCTGGGGGGGTTCTTC. Its translation is CASSSPLAGGLGGFF.